The rows below give T cell receptor beta chains drawn from one sample of a study of TIL therapy for anti-PD-1-resistant metastatic lung cancer. Sequencing was performed with immunoSEQ multiplex PCR; in TCRdb, only in-frame clones are kept and a portion is missing. The data show roughly 57,000 clones, approximately 75% seen once. The sample consisted of blood, taken at baseline. These receptors all stem from a person aged 30 to 80 with non-small cell lung cancer. Each CDR3 is given with its conserved first and last residue. The order of the fields is V gene, clone size, CDR3 length, J gene, D gene, CDR3 protein, CDR3 DNA. D genes are given only for firm matches. Not all rows give a size; the values are once, few, many and, for expanded clones, a class.

V gene: TRBV11-2; clone size: .; CDR3 length: 19; J gene: TRBJ2-6; D gene: TRBD2; CDR3 protein: CASSRLAGGVLSGANVLTF; CDR3 DNA: TGTGCCAGCAGTAGACTAGCGGGGGGGGTCCTCTCTGGGGCCAACGTCCTGACTTTC
V gene: TRBV19; clone size: .; CDR3 length: 13; J gene: TRBJ2-5; D gene: .; CDR3 protein: CASTQNPKETQYF; CDR3 DNA: TGTGCCAGTACGCAGAACCCGAAAGAGACCCAGTACTTC
V gene: TRBV28; clone size: once; CDR3 length: 16; J gene: TRBJ1-6; D gene: .; CDR3 protein: CASTLGGIALESPLHF; CDR3 DNA: TGTGCCAGCACCCTGGGGGGCATCGCCTTAGAGTCACCCCTCCACTTT
V gene: TRBV9; clone size: .; CDR3 length: 15; J gene: TRBJ1-1; D gene: TRBD1; CDR3 protein: CASSVGRTGIAEAFF; CDR3 DNA: TGTGCCAGCAGCGTAGGCCGGACAGGGATCGCTGAAGCTTTCTTT
V gene: TRBV6-2/TRBV6-3; clone size: .; CDR3 length: 16; J gene: TRBJ2-6; D gene: .; CDR3 protein: CASSYSSRRRANVLTF; CDR3 DNA: TGTGCCAGCAGTTACTCGAGTAGGCGGAGGGCCAACGTCCTGACTTTC
V gene: TRBV7-2; clone size: .; CDR3 length: 18; J gene: TRBJ2-5; D gene: TRBD2; CDR3 protein: CASSLSPTSGGAYETQYF; CDR3 DNA: TGTGCCAGCAGCTTATCCCCTACTAGCGGGGGGGCCTATGAGACCCAGTACTTC
V gene: TRBV7-2; clone size: .; CDR3 length: 14; J gene: TRBJ2-7; D gene: .; CDR3 protein: CASSPPGGGYEQYF; CDR3 DNA: TGTGCCAGCAGCCCCCCAGGGGGGGGCTACGAGCAGTACTTC
V gene: TRBV2; clone size: .; CDR3 length: 14; J gene: TRBJ1-5; D gene: .; CDR3 protein: CASSENQGSQPQHF; CDR3 DNA: TGTGCCAGCAGTGAAAATCAGGGTTCTCAGCCCCAGCATTTT
V gene: TRBV4-3; clone size: .; CDR3 length: 15; J gene: TRBJ1-5; D gene: .; CDR3 protein: CASSQAFGGNQPQHF; CDR3 DNA: TGCGCCAGCAGCCAAGCGTTTGGTGGCAATCAGCCCCAGCATTTT
V gene: TRBV9; clone size: .; CDR3 length: 16; J gene: TRBJ2-3; D gene: .; CDR3 protein: CASSPSPPNALDTQYF; CDR3 DNA: TGTGCCAGCAGCCCATCCCCCCCGAACGCTTTGGATACGCAGTATTTT
V gene: TRBV14; clone size: .; CDR3 length: 15; J gene: TRBJ2-7; D gene: .; CDR3 protein: CASSQDQVLLYEQYF; CDR3 DNA: TGTGCCAGCAGCCAGGATCAGGTCCTCCTCTACGAGCAGTACTTC
V gene: TRBV3-1/TRBV3-2; clone size: .; CDR3 length: 15; J gene: TRBJ2-3; D gene: .; CDR3 protein: CASSQVLSGSDTQYF; CDR3 DNA: TGTGCCAGCAGCCAAGTCCTCTCTGGGTCAGATACGCAGTATTTT
V gene: TRBV3-1/TRBV3-2; clone size: .; CDR3 length: 15; J gene: TRBJ1-4; D gene: TRBD1; CDR3 protein: CASSFATGFVEKLFF; CDR3 DNA: TGTGCCAGCAGCTTCGCGACAGGGTTTGTTGAAAAACTGTTTTTT
V gene: TRBV30; clone size: .; CDR3 length: 16; J gene: TRBJ1-5; D gene: TRBD1; CDR3 protein: CAWSVRGRGGYQPQHF; CDR3 DNA: TGTGCCTGGAGTGTACGAGGTCGAGGGGGCTACCAGCCCCAGCATTTT
V gene: TRBV27; clone size: .; CDR3 length: 15; J gene: TRBJ1-2; D gene: .; CDR3 protein: CASSLRPLARHGYTF; CDR3 DNA: TGTGCCAGCAGTTTACGTCCCCTGGCTCGACATGGCTACACCTTC
V gene: TRBV18; clone size: once; CDR3 length: 14; J gene: TRBJ2-7; D gene: TRBD1; CDR3 protein: CASSPRTGEDEQYF; CDR3 DNA: TGTGCCAGCTCACCTAGGACAGGGGAGGACGAGCAGTACTTC
V gene: TRBV9; clone size: .; CDR3 length: 14; J gene: TRBJ1-5; D gene: .; CDR3 protein: CASSLTGFNQPQHF; CDR3 DNA: TGTGCCAGCAGCCTGACAGGATTCAATCAGCCCCAGCATTTT
V gene: TRBV30; clone size: .; CDR3 length: 13; J gene: TRBJ2-5; D gene: TRBD1; CDR3 protein: CAWSPDREQTQYF; CDR3 DNA: TGTGCCTGGAGTCCGGACAGGGAACAGACCCAGTACTTC
V gene: TRBV28; clone size: .; CDR3 length: 13; J gene: TRBJ2-1; D gene: .; CDR3 protein: CASSDEGNNEQFF; CDR3 DNA: TGTGCCAGCAGTGATGAGGGTAACAATGAGCAGTTCTTC
V gene: TRBV7-3; clone size: .; CDR3 length: 14; J gene: TRBJ2-5; D gene: .; CDR3 protein: CASSLSPGDETQYF; CDR3 DNA: TGTGCCAGCAGCTTAAGTCCGGGGGATGAGACCCAGTACTTC
V gene: TRBV5-1; clone size: .; CDR3 length: 15; J gene: TRBJ2-5; D gene: TRBD1; CDR3 protein: CASTRTGEGVETQYF; CDR3 DNA: TGCGCCAGCACCCGGACAGGGGAGGGTGTAGAGACCCAGTACTTC
V gene: TRBV27; clone size: .; CDR3 length: 13; J gene: TRBJ1-2; D gene: .; CDR3 protein: CASSPQGGLGYTF; CDR3 DNA: TGTGCCAGCAGTCCCCAAGGGGGGCTCGGCTACACCTTC
V gene: TRBV3-1/TRBV3-2; clone size: .; CDR3 length: 14; J gene: TRBJ2-4; D gene: .; CDR3 protein: CASSQDGSQGIQYF; CDR3 DNA: TGTGCCAGCAGCCAAGATGGCTCTCAGGGCATTCAGTACTTC
V gene: TRBV24-1; clone size: .; CDR3 length: 13; J gene: TRBJ1-2; D gene: .; CDR3 protein: CATSSGENYGYTF; CDR3 DNA: TGTGCCACCAGCTCGGGAGAGAACTATGGCTACACCTTC
V gene: TRBV4-1; clone size: .; CDR3 length: 19; J gene: TRBJ2-5; D gene: TRBD2; CDR3 protein: CASSRGREGPRGRQETQYF; CDR3 DNA: TGCGCCAGCAGCCGGGGGCGGGAGGGCCCTCGAGGGAGGCAAGAGACCCAGTACTTC
V gene: TRBV5-5; clone size: .; CDR3 length: 12; J gene: TRBJ2-1; D gene: .; CDR3 protein: CASSFEDNEQFF; CDR3 DNA: TGTGCCAGCAGCTTCGAGGACAATGAGCAGTTCTTC
V gene: TRBV29-1; clone size: once; CDR3 length: 11; J gene: TRBJ1-4; D gene: .; CDR3 protein: CSVGSYEKLFF; CDR3 DNA: TGCAGCGTCGGCTCGTATGAAAAACTGTTTTTT
V gene: TRBV6-6; clone size: .; CDR3 length: 14; J gene: TRBJ1-2; D gene: .; CDR3 protein: CASSYRGQLYGYTF; CDR3 DNA: TGTGCCAGCAGTTACCGAGGACAGCTCTATGGCTACACCTTC
V gene: TRBV19; clone size: .; CDR3 length: 14; J gene: TRBJ2-5; D gene: .; CDR3 protein: CASSIQVSAETQYF; CDR3 DNA: TGTGCCAGTAGTATTCAGGTTTCTGCAGAGACCCAGTACTTC
V gene: TRBV19; clone size: .; CDR3 length: 17; J gene: TRBJ2-1; D gene: TRBD2; CDR3 protein: CASSIINLAGVASEQFF; CDR3 DNA: TGTGCCAGTAGTATAATAAACCTGGCGGGAGTGGCTAGTGAGCAGTTCTTC
V gene: TRBV27; clone size: .; CDR3 length: 15; J gene: TRBJ1-1; D gene: .; CDR3 protein: CASSLNPRGVTEAFF; CDR3 DNA: TGTGCCAGCAGTTTAAATCCCAGGGGAGTTACTGAAGCTTTCTTT
V gene: TRBV10-3; clone size: .; CDR3 length: 15; J gene: TRBJ2-5; D gene: .; CDR3 protein: CAISESGTNQETQYF; CDR3 DNA: TGTGCCATCAGTGAGTCAGGGACAAACCAAGAGACCCAGTACTTC
V gene: TRBV30; clone size: .; CDR3 length: 12; J gene: TRBJ1-1; D gene: TRBD1; CDR3 protein: CAWSSRTGEAFF; CDR3 DNA: TGTGCCTGGAGTTCCCGGACAGGTGAAGCTTTCTTT
V gene: TRBV9; clone size: .; CDR3 length: 16; J gene: TRBJ2-2; D gene: .; CDR3 protein: CASSLTVRVMTGELFF; CDR3 DNA: TGTGCCAGCAGCCTCACCGTGAGGGTGATGACCGGGGAGCTGTTTTTT
V gene: TRBV27; clone size: few; CDR3 length: 14; J gene: TRBJ2-3; D gene: .; CDR3 protein: CASSLSASTDTQYF; CDR3 DNA: TGTGCCAGCAGTTTATCGGCAAGCACAGATACGCAGTATTTT
V gene: TRBV4-3; clone size: .; CDR3 length: 18; J gene: TRBJ2-7; D gene: .; CDR3 protein: CASSQASLGQSSSYEQYF; CDR3 DNA: TGCGCCAGCAGCCAAGCATCTCTCGGTCAGTCGAGCTCCTACGAGCAGTACTTC
V gene: TRBV7-8; clone size: once; CDR3 length: 15; J gene: TRBJ2-2; D gene: .; CDR3 protein: CASSLLLNSVGELFF; CDR3 DNA: TGTGCCAGCAGCTTACTTCTTAATAGCGTGGGGGAGCTGTTTTTT
V gene: TRBV11-2; clone size: .; CDR3 length: 14; J gene: TRBJ2-7; D gene: TRBD2; CDR3 protein: CASSLGTSVYEQYF; CDR3 DNA: TGTGCCAGCAGCTTAGGGACTAGTGTCTACGAGCAGTACTTC
V gene: TRBV5-1; clone size: .; CDR3 length: 16; J gene: TRBJ2-1; D gene: TRBD2; CDR3 protein: CASSLARQGGSNEQFF; CDR3 DNA: TGCGCCAGCAGTCTGGCGCGGCAGGGAGGGTCCAATGAGCAGTTCTTC
V gene: TRBV5-4; clone size: .; CDR3 length: 14; J gene: TRBJ2-7; D gene: .; CDR3 protein: CASSQEQFSYEQYF; CDR3 DNA: TGTGCCAGCAGCCAAGAACAGTTTTCCTACGAGCAGTACTTC
V gene: TRBV11-2; clone size: .; CDR3 length: 15; J gene: TRBJ2-1; D gene: TRBD1; CDR3 protein: CASSLVGQGYNEQFF; CDR3 DNA: TGTGCCAGCAGCTTAGTCGGACAGGGGTACAATGAGCAGTTCTTC
V gene: TRBV4-1; clone size: .; CDR3 length: 15; J gene: TRBJ2-3; D gene: .; CDR3 protein: CASSPGTISTDTQYF; CDR3 DNA: TGCGCCAGCAGTCCCGGGACCATCAGCACAGATACGCAGTATTTT
V gene: TRBV5-1; clone size: once; CDR3 length: 17; J gene: TRBJ2-7; D gene: TRBD1; CDR3 protein: CASSIRDRSGAPYEQYF; CDR3 DNA: TGCGCCAGCAGCATCCGGGACAGGTCGGGAGCACCCTACGAGCAGTACTTC
V gene: TRBV7-2; clone size: .; CDR3 length: 15; J gene: TRBJ2-1; D gene: TRBD2; CDR3 protein: CASSFSGTSYNEQFF; CDR3 DNA: TGTGCCAGCAGCTTTAGCGGGACTTCCTACAATGAGCAGTTCTTC
V gene: TRBV20-1; clone size: few; CDR3 length: 11; J gene: TRBJ2-3; D gene: TRBD2; CDR3 protein: CSARTSRTQYF; CDR3 DNA: TGCAGTGCTCGGACTAGCCGTACGCAGTATTTT
V gene: TRBV18; clone size: .; CDR3 length: 15; J gene: TRBJ1-2; D gene: .; CDR3 protein: CASSPPSESNYGYTF; CDR3 DNA: TGTGCCAGCTCACCACCGTCAGAGTCCAACTATGGCTACACCTTC